Described below is a single T cell receptor (beta chain) sequence and its context. The antigen is unknown. The sequenced template was cDNA made from the entire isolated RNA. TCRdb's table, derived via immunoSEQ multiplex PCR, lists solely in-frame clones and lacks some. Among hundreds of thousands of clones listed, roughly 15% were seen once. This entry comes from a study of beta chain features in type 1 diabetes. Regarding the study as a whole: There was a moderate but significant shortening of TCRB CDR3s in all four CD4+ subsets of Type 1 diabetes patients.

The germline V gene has CDR1 MDHEN and CDR2 SYDVKM. This CDR3 region has 16 residues. With V trimmed by 1 base and J by 0 bases, 5 bases remained unmatched. This chain uses TRBV28 with TRBJ2-7; 8 bases map to TRBD1. This receptor was obtained from a man aged 18 to 30 with type 1 diabetes. The specimen was naive CD4+ T cells from blood. CDR3 nucleotide sequence: TGTGCCAGCAGTTTATCTTGGGACAGGCCCTCCTACGAGCAGTACTTC. Amino acid sequence: CASSLSWDRPSYEQYF.